What follows are 23 T cell receptor beta chains derived from one specimen sequenced in a study of T-cell reconstitution after alpha-beta-depleted transplantation in children. Molecular barcoding with unique molecular identifiers was used for the TCRbeta library. One entry per CDR3 protein results from TCRdb running MiXCR on the PCR reads. The sample lists about 230,000 distinct CDR3 sequences; about a tenth were seen once. The material was PBMCs, obtained before TCRalphabeta/CD19-depleted stem cell transplant. All receptors derive from a child younger than two with acute myeloid leukemia, due to receive a stem cell transplant.

This clonotype was observed many times. J is TRBJ1-3 and V is TRBV20-1; D not resolved. This CDR3 has 13 residues. Germline CDR1 DFQATT, CDR2 SNEGSKA (reference sequence). V was shortened by 5 bases and J by 0 bases, with 8 bases between the two germline ends. Here the CDR3 DNA reads TGCAGTGCTGGAGGGAGCTCTGGAAACACCATATATTTT. Translation: CSAGGSSGNTIYF.

In this sample, this clonotype turned up many times. V gene TRBV29-1 combines with J gene TRBJ2-3; D is uncertain. CDR3 length equals 16 residues. CDR1 is SQVTM and CDR2 is ANQGSEA in the germline V gene. Trimming stripped 0 bases from V and 0 bases from J, with 13 bases between. The CDR3 loop reads CSVEEPRLGSTDTQYF. The CDR3 DNA reads as TGCAGCGTTGAAGAGCCTAGGCTCGGGAGCACAGATACGCAGTATTTT.

This clonotype was recorded at least ten times. J is TRBJ2-6 and V is TRBV6-5, with no clear D. V gave up 4 bases and J gave up 0 bases, with 7 bases separating them. This CDR3 is 15 amino acids long. The germline V gene encodes CDR1 MNHEY and CDR2 SVGAGI. CDR3 in DNA: TGTGCCAGCAGTTTCTCAAGCTCTGGGGCCAACGTCCTGACTTTC. It translates to CASSFSSSGANVLTF.

Ten or more counts support this clonotype. The J gene is TRBJ2-1, the V gene TRBV7-3, with a tentative D call TRBD2 (6 bases). Germline V gives CDR1 SGHTA, CDR2 FQGTGA. The CDR3 runs 13 residues. The germline V and J ends were trimmed by 6 bases and 5 bases, with 11 bases remaining between them. As DNA, the CDR3 is TGTGCCAGCAGTACCATAGCGGACAATGAGCAGTTCTTC. This translates into CASSTIADNEQFF.

This clonotype occurred many times. The rearrangement uses TRBV20-1 and TRBJ1-6; D might be TRBD1 (5 bases). The CDR3 is 15 amino acids. V lost 0 bases and J lost 6, with 12 bases in between. Germline V gene data show CDR1 as DFQATT and CDR2 as SNEGSKA (reference sequence). CDR3 coding DNA: TGCAGTGCTAGAGAACCAGGGCTGGGTAATTCACCCCTCCACTTT. This codes for CSAREPGLGNSPLHF.

This clonotype was recorded many times. The genes are TRBV4-3 and TRBJ2-1; D uncertain. V was shortened by 0 bases and J by 1 base, with 10 bases between the two germline ends. From germline, CDR1 is LGHNA and CDR2 YSLEER. CDR3 length equals 16 residues. The CDR3 DNA reads TGCGCCAGCAGCCAAGATCTTGGCAGATCCTACAATGAGCAGTTCTTC. It translates to CASSQDLGRSYNEQFF.

This sequence joins TRBV4-2 and TRBJ2-7, with 9 nucleotides matching TRBD2. The CDR3 runs 14 residues. CDR1 is LGHNA and CDR2 is YNFKEQ in the germline V gene. The V segment lost 5 bases and the J segment 2 bases; nucleotides outside the gene matches: 4. The CDR3 sequence: CASSNRLAAYEQYF. CDR3 DNA sequence: TGTGCCAGCAGCAACCGACTAGCGGCCTACGAGCAGTACTTC.

This clonotype was recorded many times. The rearrangement links TRBV20-1 to TRBJ2-7; 9 positions agree with TRBD2. Germline V CDR1 and CDR2: DFQATT, SNEGSKA (reference sequence). The CDR3 contains 12 residues. J gave up 5 bases and V 6 bases, and 5 bases lay outside the gene matches. The CDR3 nucleotides are TGCAGTGCCCAGCGGGAGGACCACGAGCAGTACTTC. Translating gives CSAQREDHEQYF.

This clonotype came up many times. The chain links TRBV7-9 to TRBJ2-2; D is unclear. In germline, CDR1 is SEHNR, CDR2 FQNEAQ (reference sequence). Deletions cut 5 bases from V and 6 bases from J, with 10 bases between. There are 13 residues in the CDR3. CDR3 nucleotides: TGTGCCAGCAGCCTTGACACGTCCGGGGAGCTGTTTTTT. This encodes CASSLDTSGELFF.

CDR3 residues: CASPKRDNEQFF. The CDR3 nucleotides read TGTGCCAGCCCCAAGAGGGACAATGAGCAGTTCTTC. V gene TRBV21-1 combines with J gene TRBJ2-1; no check of the table's D call, TRBD2, against the DNA was made. TRBV21-1 is recorded as a pseudogene. The CDR3 sequence is 12 residues long.

This clonotype occurred many times. V and J are TRBV20-1 and TRBJ2-1; 7 bases match TRBD1. V lost 4 bases, J lost 4 bases, and 7 bases stayed unmatched. The CDR3 has 14 amino acids. CDR1 is DFQATT and CDR2 is SNEGSKA in the germline V gene (reference sequence). The CDR3 nucleotides are TGCAGTGCTACCTCGGGACAGACGTACAATGAGCAGTTCTTC. Its protein is CSATSGQTYNEQFF.

This clonotype has a count of ten or more. The V and J genes are TRBV7-2 and TRBJ1-1, with D tentatively TRBD1 (5 bases). From germline, CDR1 is SGHTA and CDR2 FQGNSA. With 5 bases removed from V and 7 bases from J, the gap between germline ends came to 17 bases. This CDR3 comprises 14 residues. The CDR3 DNA follows: TGTGCCAGCAGCCCTACAGGCGTGGACCTTGAAGCTTTCTTT. Residues: CASSPTGVDLEAFF.

This clonotype has a count of ten or more. The DNA for the CDR3 is TGCAGTGCTAGACCGCCCCAGGGCTACACTGAAGCTTTCTTT. This encodes CSARPPQGYTEAFF. The genes are TRBV20-1 and TRBJ1-1; D might be TRBD1 (5 bases). V lost 2 bases and J 3 bases, leaving 13 bases between the germline ends. Germline assignment: CDR1 DFQATT and CDR2 SNEGSKA (reference sequence). CDR3 length equals 14 residues.

This clonotype was seen a handful of times. The chain combines TRBV5-5 with TRBJ1-2; a possible D gene is TRBD1 (6 bases). V dropped 4 bases and J dropped 7 bases, with 11 bases sitting between them. The length of the CDR3 is 12 residues. The V gene's germline CDR1 is SGHKS and CDR2 YYEKEE (reference sequence). CDR3 DNA sequence: TGTGCCAGCAGCAAAAGACAGGTTGGCTACACCTTC. Its protein product is CASSKRQVGYTF.

This clonotype came up many times. The chain carries TRBV10-3 and TRBJ2-7; the D gene could be TRBD1 or TRBD2 (5 bases each). The ends were cut back, 4 bases at V and 6 bases at J, with 10 bases in the middle. Germline CDR1 and CDR2: ENHRY and SYGVKD. This CDR3 spans 12 amino acids. The CDR3 DNA follows: TGTGCCATCAGTGTATCGGGGACCGAGCAGTACTTC. It yields the protein CAISVSGTEQYF.

V and J are TRBV7-2 and TRBJ2-1, with 8 bases lining up with TRBD2. The CDR3 covers 15 residues. Germline V lookup: CDR1 SGHTA, CDR2 FQGNSA. V was clipped by 3 bases and J by 7 bases; unmatched bases: 8. The DNA of the CDR3 is TGTGCCAGCAGCTTTAGCGGGGCTCCAGAGAATGAGCAGTTCTTC. Amino acids: CASSFSGAPENEQFF.

This clonotype was detected ten times or more. The chain uses TRBV6-5 and TRBJ1-2; 9 bases match TRBD1. V lost 8 bases to trimming and J lost 2 bases; unmatched junction nucleotides: 12. CDR1 is MNHEY and CDR2 is SVGAGI in the germline V gene. The CDR3 contains 16 residues. CDR3 in amino acids: CASGPYDGTGNYGYTF. CDR3 DNA sequence: TGTGCCAGCGGGCCTTACGACGGGACAGGGAACTATGGCTACACCTTC.

This clonotype was detected ten times or more. The genes are TRBV12-3 or TRBV12-4 and TRBJ1-5; D possibly corresponds to TRBD1 (6 bases). The CDR3 length is 14 residues. Trimming took 5 bases from V and 6 from J, leaving 14 bases between them. CDR3 region: CASSKTGRGQPQHF. The CDR3 nucleotides are TGTGCCAGCAGTAAAACAGGGCGAGGTCAGCCCCAGCATTTT.

The gene calls are TRBV28 and TRBJ2-1; D gene unclear. Looked up from germline, CDR1 is MDHEN and CDR2 is SYDVKM. The CDR3 is 13 amino acids. The V gene lost 9 bases and the J gene lost 11 bases, with 20 bases spanning the gap. The chain's CDR3 is CASRPRALPKQFF. DNA of the CDR3: TGTGCCAGTCGCCCCCGGGCCCTCCCTAAGCAGTTCTTC.

This clonotype was picked up a small number of times. The chain couples TRBV7-6 to TRBJ2-2; 12 bases map to TRBD2. This CDR3 comprises 16 residues. V lost 5 bases to trimming and J lost 4 bases; unmatched junction nucleotides: 5. Per the germline V gene, CDR1 is SGHVS and CDR2 is FNYEAQ. CDR3 nucleotide sequence: TGTGCCAGCAGCGCGCTAGCGGGAGGGAGCACCGGGGAGCTGTTTTTT. Translation: CASSALAGGSTGELFF.

The chain links TRBV28 to TRBJ2-7, with 12 nucleotides matching TRBD2. J gave up 3 bases and V 7 bases, and 10 bases lay outside the gene matches. Germline-derived CDR1 and CDR2 are MDHEN and SYDVKM. CDR3 length: 16 residues. The CDR3 DNA is TGTGCCAGCACCCTGACCGCTAGCGGGGGGGTCTACGAGCAGTACTTC. Protein: CASTLTASGGVYEQYF.

Many counts were recorded for this clonotype. The chain combines TRBV28 with TRBJ1-1, with no clear D. The CDR3 consists of 12 residues. CDR1 and CDR2 from the germline V gene are MDHEN and SYDVKM. The ends were cut back, 6 bases at V and 5 bases at J, with 10 bases in the middle. CDR3 nucleotide sequence: TGTGCCAGCAGCCCGCGGGCTACTGAAGCTTTCTTT. Encoded protein: CASSPRATEAFF.

At least ten counts were recorded for this clonotype. The chain employs TRBV20-1 and TRBJ2-4, with TRBD2 matching 8 bases. V dropped 7 bases and J dropped 4; count of bases not matched to a gene: 12. This CDR3 is 15 amino acids long. The germline gives CDR1 DFQATT, CDR2 SNEGSKA (reference sequence). CDR3 nucleotide sequence: TGCAGTGTAGCCACGCGGACTAGCTTTAAAAACATTCAGTACTTC. Protein product: CSVATRTSFKNIQYF.